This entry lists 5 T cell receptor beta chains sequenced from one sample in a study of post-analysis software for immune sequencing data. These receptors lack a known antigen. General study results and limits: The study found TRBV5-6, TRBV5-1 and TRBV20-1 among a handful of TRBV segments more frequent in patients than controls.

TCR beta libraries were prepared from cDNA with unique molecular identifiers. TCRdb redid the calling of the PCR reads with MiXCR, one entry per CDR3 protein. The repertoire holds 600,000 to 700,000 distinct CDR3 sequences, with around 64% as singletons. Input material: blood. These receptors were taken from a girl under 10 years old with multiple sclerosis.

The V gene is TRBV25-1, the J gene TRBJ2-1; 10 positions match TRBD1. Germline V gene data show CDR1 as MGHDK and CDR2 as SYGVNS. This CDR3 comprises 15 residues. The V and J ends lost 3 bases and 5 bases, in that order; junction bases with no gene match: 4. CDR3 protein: CASSEPGQGNNEQFF. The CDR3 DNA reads TGTGCCAGCAGTGAGCCGGGACAGGGGAACAATGAGCAGTTCTTC.

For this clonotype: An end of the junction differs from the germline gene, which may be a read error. CDR3 in DNA: TGTGCCATCGGTGAAAGTCCGGCAGGGGGCTTAAGCAATCAGCCCCAGCATTTT. Its protein product is CAIGESPAGGLSNQPQHF. The chain joins TRBV10-3 to TRBJ1-5, with 8 positions matching TRBD1. The CDR3 contains 18 residues. CDR1 and CDR2 (germline): ENHRY, SYGVKD.

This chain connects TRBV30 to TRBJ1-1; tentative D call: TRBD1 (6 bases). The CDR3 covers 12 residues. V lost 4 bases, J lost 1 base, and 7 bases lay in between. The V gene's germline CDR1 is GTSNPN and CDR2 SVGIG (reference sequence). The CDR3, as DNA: TGTGCCTGGAACAGGGAGAACACTGAAGCTTTCTTT. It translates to CAWNRENTEAFF. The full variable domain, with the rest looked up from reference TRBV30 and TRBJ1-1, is SQTIHQWPATLVQPVGSPLSLECTVEGTSNPNLYWYRQAAGRGLQLLFYSVGIGQISSEVPQNLSASRPQDRQFILSSKKLLLSDSGFYLCAWNRENTEAFFGQGTRLTVV.

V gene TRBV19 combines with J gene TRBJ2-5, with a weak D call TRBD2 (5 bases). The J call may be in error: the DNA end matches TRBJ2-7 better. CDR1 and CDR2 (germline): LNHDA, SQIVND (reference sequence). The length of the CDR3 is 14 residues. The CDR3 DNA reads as TGTGCCAGTAGGTTGGTCACGGGGAGCCACGAGCAGTACTTC. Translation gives CASRLVTGSHEQYF.

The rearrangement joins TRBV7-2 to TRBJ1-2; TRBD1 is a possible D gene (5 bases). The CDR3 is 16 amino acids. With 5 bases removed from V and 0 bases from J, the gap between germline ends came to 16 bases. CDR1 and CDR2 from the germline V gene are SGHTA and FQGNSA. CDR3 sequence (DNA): TGTGCCAGCAGCCGCGCTTCCGGGGCGACTAACTATGGCTACACCTTC. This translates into CASSRASGATNYGYTF.